This T cell receptor (beta chain) was sequenced during a study of CD8 T cells in ankylosing spondylitis. A single record per CDR3 protein comes from TCRdb applying MiXCR to the 5' RACE reads. The repertoire consists of around 540,000 distinct CDR3 sequences, with about an eighth occurring once and the leading ten covering over 6.5%. CDR1 and CDR2 from the germline V gene are SNHLY and FYNNEI. This CDR3 contains 14 residues. V was shortened by 10 bases and J by 4 bases, with 16 bases between the two germline ends. With respect to this clonotype: Its antigen is still unknown.

Overall study findings and caveats: Within ankylosing spondylitis blood, a TCR beta motif made up of several highly homologous variants appeared to be characteristic. Existing reports had already noted some motif variants in reactive arthritis synovial fluid and blood.

The sequenced sample consisted of blood, either unsorted or a sorted T cell fraction (not recorded which). V gene TRBV2 combines with J gene TRBJ2-2; D is perhaps TRBD1 (6 bases). This TCR came from a male donor with ankylosing spondylitis. CDR3 in DNA: TGTGCCACCGGACAGTTAAAGGGCACCGGGGAGCTGTTTTTT. It yields the protein CATGQLKGTGELFF.